This TCR beta chain was captured in a study of blood T cells in healthy people across ages. To note about this clonotype: Its target is not known.

The germline V gene has CDR1 SGHTA and CDR2 FQGNSA. The CDR3 contains 14 residues. The junction had 1 base not matched to a gene; V was cut back by 3 bases and J by 9 bases. Overall study findings and caveats: Relative to aged donors, long-lived donors carried more naive CD4+ cells and displayed higher diversity.

Together with a sample-barcoded 5' primer, a J-beta primer mix was included in a second PCR lasting about 7 to 11 cycles. All samples yielded 3 million or more CDR3-containing paired-end reads. TCRdb reprocessed the 5' RACE reads with MiXCR, giving one entry per CDR3 protein. Of more than 600,000 distinct CDR3 sequences detected, approximately 25% appear once; the ten largest clones hold roughly a tenth. These records were also assigned to another study, of T cells of mothers and their children. That work adds: Each child gave 2.5 million to 3.5 million TCR beta CDR3 reads (each mother, over 9.5 million).

The rearrangement uses TRBV7-2 and TRBJ1-6; 11 nucleotides agree with TRBD1. The sample comprised blood. The clonotype was recovered from a boy between 10 and 17 years old in good health. The CDR3: CASSLGTGGSPLHF. The CDR3, as DNA: TGTGCCAGCAGCTTGGGGACAGGGGGTTCACCCCTCCACTTT.